Shown below are 6 T cell receptor beta chains from a single sample sequenced in a study of OX40 agonist ivuxolimab in advanced cancers. Clones were sequenced by immunoSEQ multiplex PCR, and TCRdb holds only the in-frame ones, with some missing. The sample has around 140,000 clones; 90% to 95% are singletons. The sample in question was CD4+ or CD8+ T cells sorted from blood, obtained in a trial of the OX40 agonist ivuxolimab. These receptors were collected from an adult with an advanced solid tumor such as melanoma, head and neck, liver or kidney cancer.

V is TRBV28 and J is TRBJ1-1; D may be TRBD1 (5 bases). CDR1 is MDHEN and CDR2 is SYDVKM in the germline V gene. The germline V and J ends were trimmed by 7 bases and 2 bases, with 14 bases remaining between them. This CDR3 region has 14 residues. The CDR3 here is CASIPPGPNTEAFF. The DNA of the CDR3 is TGTGCCAGCATCCCCCCGGGACCCAACACTGAAGCTTTCTTT.

The chain joins TRBV5-6 to TRBJ2-3; a possible D gene is TRBD2 (5 bases). The CDR3 has 14 residues. Germline assignment: CDR1 SGHDT and CDR2 YYEEEE. V was trimmed by 1 base and J by 4 bases, leaving 10 bases between them. As DNA, the CDR3 is TGTGCCAGCAGCTTGTCCGACTATCCAGATACGCAGTATTTT. Residues: CASSLSDYPDTQYF.

J is TRBJ2-1 and V is TRBV28; D gene unclear. Trimming cost V 4 bases and J 13 bases, with 17 bases left between them. The V gene's germline CDR1 is MDHEN and CDR2 SYDVKM. The CDR3 extends over 13 amino acids. The CDR3 sequence is CASSSLRLHSQFF. In nucleotides, the CDR3 is TGTGCCAGCAGTTCCCTCCGGCTTCATTCTCAGTTCTTC.

The chain couples TRBV30 to TRBJ1-1, with D uncertain. The CDR3 contains 13 residues. Trimming shortened V by 2 bases and J by 1 base, and 8 bases separated the two germline ends. The germline gives CDR1 GTSNPN, CDR2 SVGIG (reference sequence). The CDR3 is CAWSRTGNTEAFF. The CDR3 DNA sequence: TGTGCCTGGAGTCGGACGGGGAACACTGAAGCTTTCTTT.

The sample holds one count of this clone. The chain combines TRBV28 with TRBJ1-2, with no clear D. The CDR3 runs 12 residues. The ends were cut back, 4 bases at V and 8 bases at J, with 11 bases in the middle. Germline V gene sequence: CDR1 MDHEN, CDR2 SYDVKM. The CDR3 nucleotides read TGTGCCAGCAGTTCAGGACCCGGGGGCTACACCTTC. Its protein product is CASSSGPGGYTF.

V and J are TRBV28 and TRBJ2-2; D gene ambiguous. Trimming stripped 1 base from V and 0 bases from J, with 9 bases between. The CDR3 has 16 amino acids. Germline V gene lookup returns CDR1 MDHEN and CDR2 SYDVKM. DNA for the CDR3: TGTGCCAGCAGTTTATCGAAACGGTCGAACACCGGGGAGCTGTTTTTT. Translating it yields CASSLSKRSNTGELFF.